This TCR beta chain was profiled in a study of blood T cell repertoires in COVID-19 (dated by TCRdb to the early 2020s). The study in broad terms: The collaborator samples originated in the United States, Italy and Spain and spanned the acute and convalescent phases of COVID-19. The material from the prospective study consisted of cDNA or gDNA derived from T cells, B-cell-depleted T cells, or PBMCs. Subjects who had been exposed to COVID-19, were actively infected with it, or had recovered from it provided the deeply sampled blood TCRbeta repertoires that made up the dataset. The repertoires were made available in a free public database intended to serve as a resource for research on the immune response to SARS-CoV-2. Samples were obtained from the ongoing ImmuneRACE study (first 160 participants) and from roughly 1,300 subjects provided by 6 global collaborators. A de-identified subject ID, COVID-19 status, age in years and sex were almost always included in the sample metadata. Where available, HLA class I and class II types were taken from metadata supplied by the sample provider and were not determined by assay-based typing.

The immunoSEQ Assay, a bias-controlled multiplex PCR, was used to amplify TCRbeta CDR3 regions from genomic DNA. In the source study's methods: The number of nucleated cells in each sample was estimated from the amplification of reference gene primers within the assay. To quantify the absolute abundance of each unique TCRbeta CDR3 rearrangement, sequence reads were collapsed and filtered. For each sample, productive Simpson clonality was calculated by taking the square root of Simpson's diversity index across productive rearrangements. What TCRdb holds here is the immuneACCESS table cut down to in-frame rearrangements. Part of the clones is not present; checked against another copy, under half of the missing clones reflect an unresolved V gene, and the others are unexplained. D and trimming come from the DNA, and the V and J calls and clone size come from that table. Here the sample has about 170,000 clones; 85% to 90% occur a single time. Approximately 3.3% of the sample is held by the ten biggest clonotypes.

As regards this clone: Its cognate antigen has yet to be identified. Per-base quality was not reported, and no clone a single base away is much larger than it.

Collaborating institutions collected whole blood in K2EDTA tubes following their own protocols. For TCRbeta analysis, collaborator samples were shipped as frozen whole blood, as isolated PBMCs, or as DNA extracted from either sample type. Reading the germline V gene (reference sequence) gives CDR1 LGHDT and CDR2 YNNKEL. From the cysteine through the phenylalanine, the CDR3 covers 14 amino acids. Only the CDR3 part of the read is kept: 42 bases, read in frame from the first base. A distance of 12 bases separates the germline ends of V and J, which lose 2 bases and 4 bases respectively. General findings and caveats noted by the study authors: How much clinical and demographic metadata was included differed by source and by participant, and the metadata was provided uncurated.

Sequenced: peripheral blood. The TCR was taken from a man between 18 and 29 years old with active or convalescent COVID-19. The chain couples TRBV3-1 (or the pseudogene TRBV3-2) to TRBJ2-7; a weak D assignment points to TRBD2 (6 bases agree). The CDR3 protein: CASSQKGAGYEQYF. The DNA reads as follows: TGTGCCAGCAGCCAAAAGGGAGCGGGTTACGAGCAGTACTTC.